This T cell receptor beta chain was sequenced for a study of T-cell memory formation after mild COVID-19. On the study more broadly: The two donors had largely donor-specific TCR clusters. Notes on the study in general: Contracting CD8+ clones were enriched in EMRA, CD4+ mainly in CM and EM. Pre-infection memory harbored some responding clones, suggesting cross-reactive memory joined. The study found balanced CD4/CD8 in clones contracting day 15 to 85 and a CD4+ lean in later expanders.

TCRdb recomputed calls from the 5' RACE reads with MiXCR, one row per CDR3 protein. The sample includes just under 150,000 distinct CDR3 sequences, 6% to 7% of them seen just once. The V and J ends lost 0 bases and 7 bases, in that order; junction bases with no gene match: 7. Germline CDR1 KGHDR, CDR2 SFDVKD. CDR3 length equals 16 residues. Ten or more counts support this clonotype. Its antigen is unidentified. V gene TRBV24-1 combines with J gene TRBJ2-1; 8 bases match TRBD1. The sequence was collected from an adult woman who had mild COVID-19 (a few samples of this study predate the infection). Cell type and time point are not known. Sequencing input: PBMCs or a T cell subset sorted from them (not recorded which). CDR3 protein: CATSDLGQGNSNEQFF. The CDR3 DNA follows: TGTGCCACCAGTGATTTGGGACAGGGAAACAGTAATGAGCAGTTCTTC.